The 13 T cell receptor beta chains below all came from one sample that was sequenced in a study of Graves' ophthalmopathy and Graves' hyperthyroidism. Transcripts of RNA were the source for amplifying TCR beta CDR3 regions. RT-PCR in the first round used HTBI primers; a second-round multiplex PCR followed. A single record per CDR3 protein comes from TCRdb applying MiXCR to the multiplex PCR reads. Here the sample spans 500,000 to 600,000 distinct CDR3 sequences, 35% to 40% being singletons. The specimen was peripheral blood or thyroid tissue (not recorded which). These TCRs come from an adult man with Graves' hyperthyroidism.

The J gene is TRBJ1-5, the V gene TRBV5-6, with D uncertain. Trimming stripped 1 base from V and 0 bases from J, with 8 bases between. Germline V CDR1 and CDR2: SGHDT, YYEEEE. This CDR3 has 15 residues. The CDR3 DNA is TGTGCCAGCAGCTTGTGGCACCTTAGCAATCAGCCCCAGCATTTT. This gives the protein CASSLWHLSNQPQHF.

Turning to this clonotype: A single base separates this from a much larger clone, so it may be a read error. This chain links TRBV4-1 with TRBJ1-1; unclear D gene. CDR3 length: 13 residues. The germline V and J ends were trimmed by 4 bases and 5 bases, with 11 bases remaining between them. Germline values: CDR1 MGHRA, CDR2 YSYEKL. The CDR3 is CASSRWALTEAFF. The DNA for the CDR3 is TGCGCCAGCAGCCGATGGGCCTTAACTGAAGCTTTCTTT.

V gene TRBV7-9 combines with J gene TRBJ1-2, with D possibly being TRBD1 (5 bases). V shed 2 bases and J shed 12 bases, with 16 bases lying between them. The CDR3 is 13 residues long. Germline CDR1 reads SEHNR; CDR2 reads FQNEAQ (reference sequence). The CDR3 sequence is CASSLQGLQGNTF. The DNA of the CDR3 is TGTGCCAGCAGCTTACAGGGACTTCAAGGCAACACCTTC.

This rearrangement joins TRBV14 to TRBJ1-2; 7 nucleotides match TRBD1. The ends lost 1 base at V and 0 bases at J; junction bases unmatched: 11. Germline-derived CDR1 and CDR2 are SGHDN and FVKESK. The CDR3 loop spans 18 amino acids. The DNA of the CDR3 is TGTGCCAGCAGCCAAGTAGCGGGGGGGGACAGCGCTAACTATGGCTACACCTTC. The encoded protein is CASSQVAGGDSANYGYTF.

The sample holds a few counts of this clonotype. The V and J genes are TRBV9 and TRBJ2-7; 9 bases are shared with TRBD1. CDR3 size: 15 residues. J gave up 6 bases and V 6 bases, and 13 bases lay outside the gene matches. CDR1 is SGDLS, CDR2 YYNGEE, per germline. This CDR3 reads CASKGQGGIRAEQYF. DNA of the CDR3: TGTGCCAGCAAGGGACAGGGAGGGATTCGAGCCGAGCAGTACTTC.

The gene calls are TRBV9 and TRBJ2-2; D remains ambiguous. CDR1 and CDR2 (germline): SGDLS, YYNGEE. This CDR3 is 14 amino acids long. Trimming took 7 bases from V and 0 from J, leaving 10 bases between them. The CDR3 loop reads CASSPLSNTGELFF. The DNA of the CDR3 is TGTGCCAGCTCACCACTATCGAACACCGGGGAGCTGTTTTTT.

CDR3 nucleotide sequence: TGCGCCAGCAGCTCTGATATGGTATATGGCTACACCTTC. It yields the protein CASSSDMVYGYTF. This rearrangement joins TRBV5-1 to TRBJ1-2; D uncertain. Trimming pared 3 bases from V and 5 bases from J, leaving 11 bases between. CDR3 length: 13 amino acids. Germline CDR1 and CDR2: SGHRS and YFSETQ. Based on the CDR3 plus reference TRBV5-1 and TRBJ1-2, the full variable domain is KAGVTQTPRYLIKTRGQQVTLSCSPISGHRSVSWYQQTPGQGLQFLFEYFSETQRNKGNFPGRFSGRQFSNSRSEMNVSTLELGDSALYLCASSSDMVYGYTFGSGTRLTVV.

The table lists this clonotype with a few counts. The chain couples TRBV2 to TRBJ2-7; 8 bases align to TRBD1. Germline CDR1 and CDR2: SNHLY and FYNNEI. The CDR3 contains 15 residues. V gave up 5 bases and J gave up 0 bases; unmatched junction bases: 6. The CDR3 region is CASSSDRERSYEQYF. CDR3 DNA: TGTGCCAGCAGTTCGGACAGGGAACGCTCCTACGAGCAGTACTTC.

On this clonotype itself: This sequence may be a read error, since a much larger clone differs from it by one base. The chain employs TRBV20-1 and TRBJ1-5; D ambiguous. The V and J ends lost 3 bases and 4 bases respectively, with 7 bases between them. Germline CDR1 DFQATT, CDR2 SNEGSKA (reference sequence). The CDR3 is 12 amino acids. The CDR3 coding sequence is TGCAGTGCTAGTCTTTTAAATCAGCCCCAGCATTTT. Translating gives CSASLLNQPQHF.

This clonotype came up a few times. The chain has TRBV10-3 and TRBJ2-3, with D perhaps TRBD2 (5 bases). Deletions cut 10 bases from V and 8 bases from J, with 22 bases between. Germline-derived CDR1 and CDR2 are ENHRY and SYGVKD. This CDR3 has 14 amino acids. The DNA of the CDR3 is TGTGCCACGGTAGCCGAGGCCGCGGCGGGTACGCAGTATTTT. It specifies CATVAEAAAGTQYF.

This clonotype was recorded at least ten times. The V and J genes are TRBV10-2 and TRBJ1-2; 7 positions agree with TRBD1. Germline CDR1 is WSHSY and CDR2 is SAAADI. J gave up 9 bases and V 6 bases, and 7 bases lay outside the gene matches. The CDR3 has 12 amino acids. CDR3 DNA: TGCGCCAGCAGAAGGGACAGCGGGAGCTACACCTTC. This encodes CASRRDSGSYTF.

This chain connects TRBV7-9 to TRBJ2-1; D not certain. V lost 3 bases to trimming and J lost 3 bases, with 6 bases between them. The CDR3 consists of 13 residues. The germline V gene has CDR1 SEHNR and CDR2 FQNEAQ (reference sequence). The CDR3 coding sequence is TGTGCCAGCAGCTTTGAGTACTACAATGAGCAGTTCTTC. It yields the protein CASSFEYYNEQFF.

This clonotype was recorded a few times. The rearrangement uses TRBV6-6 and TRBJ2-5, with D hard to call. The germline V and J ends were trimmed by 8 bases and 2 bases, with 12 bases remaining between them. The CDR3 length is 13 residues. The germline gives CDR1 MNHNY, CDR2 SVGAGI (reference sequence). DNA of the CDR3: TGTGCCAGCCAAAGGACCCGTCAAGAGACCCAGTACTTC. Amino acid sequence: CASQRTRQETQYF.